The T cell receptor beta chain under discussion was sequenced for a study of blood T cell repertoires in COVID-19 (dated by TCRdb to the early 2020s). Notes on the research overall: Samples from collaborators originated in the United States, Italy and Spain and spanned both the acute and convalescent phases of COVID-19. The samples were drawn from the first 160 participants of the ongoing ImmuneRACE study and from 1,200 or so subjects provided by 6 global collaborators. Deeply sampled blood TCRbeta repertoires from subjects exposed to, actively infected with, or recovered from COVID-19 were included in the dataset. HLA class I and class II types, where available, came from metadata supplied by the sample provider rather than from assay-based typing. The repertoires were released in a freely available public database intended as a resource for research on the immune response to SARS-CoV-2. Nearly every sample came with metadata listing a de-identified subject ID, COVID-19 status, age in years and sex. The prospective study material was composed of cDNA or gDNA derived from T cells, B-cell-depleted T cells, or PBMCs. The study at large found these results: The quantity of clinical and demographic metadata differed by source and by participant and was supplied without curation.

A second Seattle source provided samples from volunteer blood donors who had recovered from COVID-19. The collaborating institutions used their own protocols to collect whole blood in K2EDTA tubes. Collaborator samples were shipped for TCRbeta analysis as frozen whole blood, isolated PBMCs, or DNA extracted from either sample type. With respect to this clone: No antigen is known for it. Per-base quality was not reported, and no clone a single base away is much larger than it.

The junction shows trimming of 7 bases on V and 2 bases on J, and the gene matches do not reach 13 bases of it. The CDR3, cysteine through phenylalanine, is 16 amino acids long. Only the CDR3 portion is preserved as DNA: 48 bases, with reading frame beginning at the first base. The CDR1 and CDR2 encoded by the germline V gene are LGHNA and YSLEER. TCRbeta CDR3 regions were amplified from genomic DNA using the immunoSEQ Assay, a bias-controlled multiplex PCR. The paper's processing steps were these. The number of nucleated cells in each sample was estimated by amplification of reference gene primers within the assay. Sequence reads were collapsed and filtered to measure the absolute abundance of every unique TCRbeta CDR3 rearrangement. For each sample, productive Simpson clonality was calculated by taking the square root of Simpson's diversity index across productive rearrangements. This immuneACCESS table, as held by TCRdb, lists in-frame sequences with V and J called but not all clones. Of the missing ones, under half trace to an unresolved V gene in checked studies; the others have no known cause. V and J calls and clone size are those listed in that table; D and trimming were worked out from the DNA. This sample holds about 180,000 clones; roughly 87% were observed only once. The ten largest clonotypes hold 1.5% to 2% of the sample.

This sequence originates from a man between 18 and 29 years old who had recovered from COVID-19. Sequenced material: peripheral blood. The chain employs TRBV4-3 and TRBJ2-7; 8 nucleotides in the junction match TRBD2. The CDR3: CASKVDLAGNTYEQYF. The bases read TGCGCCAGCAAGGTCGATCTAGCGGGTAATACCTACGAGCAGTACTTC.